This passage covers 13 T cell receptor beta chains from one sample sequenced in a study of shared clonotypes between healthy human individuals. The table came from immunoSEQ multiplex PCR; TCRdb's copy has only in-frame clones and leaves some out. Of millions of clones detected, 90% to 95% appear once; the ten largest clones hold roughly 0.13%. What was sequenced was naive CD4+ T cells sorted from blood. Subset denoted: CD45RA+ positively selected. The receptors here all came from a young man in good health.

The chain uses TRBV11-2 and TRBJ2-6; 7 bases align to TRBD1. V trimming: 5 bases; J trimming: 2 bases; junction bases outside the gene matches: 3. CDR1 and CDR2 from the germline V gene are SGHAT and FQNNGV. The CDR3 is made up of 15 amino acids. The CDR3 sequence: CASSRTGAGANVLTF. The CDR3 bases are TGTGCCAGCAGCCGAACAGGGGCTGGGGCCAACGTCCTGACTTTC.

In the case of this clone: This sample also contains other DNA sequences that code for the same CDR3. V gene TRBV7-9 combines with J gene TRBJ1-1, with D unresolved. The ends were cut back, 0 bases at V and 1 base at J, with 6 bases in the middle. This CDR3 is 14 amino acids long. The germline gives CDR1 SEHNR, CDR2 FQNEAQ (reference sequence). DNA for the CDR3: TGTGCCAGCAGCTTAGCGCTCGGGAACACTGAAGCTTTCTTT. Protein: CASSLALGNTEAFF.

The genes are TRBV5-1 and TRBJ2-5, with 7 bases aligning to TRBD2. V dropped 5 bases and J dropped 1; count of bases not matched to a gene: 8. This CDR3 region has 15 residues. Germline CDR1 reads SGHRS; CDR2 reads YFSETQ. The CDR3 reads CASRRDGGVQETQYF. For the CDR3, the DNA is TGCGCCAGCAGGCGTGATGGGGGGGTCCAAGAGACCCAGTACTTC.

As for this clone: Other nucleotide sequences in the sample specify the same CDR3. CDR3 loop: CASSDSGGYGYTF. Written as DNA, the CDR3 is TGTGCCAGCAGTGACTCTGGAGGTTATGGCTACACCTTC. V is TRBV6-4 and J is TRBJ1-2; no firm D call. The germline V gene encodes CDR1 MRHNA and CDR2 SNTAGT. The V and J ends lost 0 bases and 5 bases respectively, with 7 bases between them. There are 13 residues in the CDR3.

The chain uses TRBV10-1 and TRBJ1-4; D is undetermined. CDR1 is WNHNN and CDR2 is SYGVQD in the germline V gene (reference sequence). V dropped 2 bases and J dropped 7 bases, with 8 bases sitting between them. This CDR3 has 13 amino acids. CDR3 sequence reads: CASSEGGGEKLFF. The CDR3 coding sequence is TGCGCCAGCAGTGAGGGAGGAGGTGAAAAACTGTTTTTT.

The V and J genes are TRBV6-5 and TRBJ2-3; D gene unclear. Trimming removed 0 bases at V and 10 bases at J, with 11 bases between. The CDR3 spans 13 residues. Germline values: CDR1 MNHEY, CDR2 SVGAGI. CDR3 residues: CASSYSRLGAQYF. CDR3 DNA sequence: TGTGCCAGCAGTTACTCGAGGCTTGGGGCGCAGTATTTT.

Points on this clone: Other DNA variants within this sample encode the same CDR3. J is TRBJ1-1 and V is TRBV9; 7 nucleotides agree with TRBD1. Germline values: CDR1 SGDLS, CDR2 YYNGEE. J gave up 5 bases and V 0 bases, and 4 bases lay outside the gene matches. This CDR3 comprises 14 residues. Here the CDR3 DNA reads TGTGCCAGCAGCGTAGGCAGGACAGGAACTGAAGCTTTCTTT. Translated: CASSVGRTGTEAFF.

V usage is TRBV5-4 and J usage is TRBJ2-2, with a weak D call TRBD2 (6 bases). V was cut by 4 bases and J by 3 bases, with 16 bases left in between. Germline values: CDR1 SGHNT, CDR2 YYREEE (reference sequence). The CDR3 is 16 amino acids. The CDR3 region has the DNA TGTGCCAGCAGCGCTCGCCGGGACTTTTACACCGGGGAGCTGTTTTTT. This translates into CASSARRDFYTGELFF.

V and J are TRBV30 and TRBJ1-4; perhaps TRBD1 as D (5 bases). CDR1 and CDR2 from the germline V gene are GTSNPN and SVGIG (reference sequence). Trimming stripped 0 bases from V and 4 bases from J, with 12 bases between. The length of the CDR3 is 15 residues. The CDR3: CAWSVGERDNEKLFF. The CDR3 DNA follows: TGTGCCTGGAGTGTAGGGGAGCGGGATAATGAAAAACTGTTTTTT.

The V and J genes are TRBV28 and TRBJ2-7; maybe TRBD1 (6 bases). This CDR3 comprises 14 residues. Trimming shortened V by 5 bases and J by 0 bases, and 11 bases separated the two germline ends. The germline CDR1 and CDR2 sequences are MDHEN and SYDVKM. CDR3: CASSTPDSSYEQYF. The CDR3 nucleotides read TGTGCCAGCAGTACTCCGGACAGCTCCTACGAGCAGTACTTC.

This clone was counted a single time. This CDR3 is also generated by other DNA sequences in the sample. This chain uses TRBV7-9 with TRBJ2-7, with 10 positions matching TRBD2. Losses at the gene ends were 5 bases for V and 1 base for J; bases not matched to a gene: 5. Germline CDR1 SEHNR, CDR2 FQNEAQ (reference sequence). The CDR3 length is 15 residues. For the CDR3, the DNA is TGTGCCAGCAGCCGGGGACTAGCGTCTTCCTACGAGCAGTACTTC. It encodes CASSRGLASSYEQYF.

About this clone itself: This sample also contains other DNA sequences that code for the same CDR3. This chain uses TRBV5-1 with TRBJ1-6; no firm D call. The CDR3 runs 15 residues. Trimming took 0 bases from V and 0 from J, leaving 4 bases between them. The germline CDR1 and CDR2 sequences are SGHRS and YFSETQ. DNA of the CDR3: TGCGCCAGCAGCTTGGGTAGCTCCTATAATTCACCCCTCCACTTT. It translates to CASSLGSSYNSPLHF.

The gene calls are TRBV5-1 and TRBJ2-3; TRBD2 agrees at 11 bases. Unmatched junction bases numbered 4, after V lost 0 bases and J lost 1 base. The germline V gene encodes CDR1 SGHRS and CDR2 YFSETQ. The CDR3 consists of 17 residues. CDR3 DNA sequence: TGCGCCAGCAGCTTGGCTAGCGGGGGGAAGGGCACAGATACGCAGTATTTT. It yields the protein CASSLASGGKGTDTQYF.